This TCR beta chain came from a study of blood T cell repertoires in COVID-19. As for the study in general: Samples of COVID-19 (acute and convalescent) were obtained from the United States, Italy and Spain. The cDNA or gDNA used as material had been derived from T cells, B-cell-depleted T cells, or PBMCs.

The CDR3 contains 13 residues. Germline CDR1 is GTSNPN and CDR2 is SVGIG (reference sequence). The V end was cut by 0 bases, the J end by 3 bases, with 6 bases between. This clone was recorded a few times. Only in-frame clones appear in the TCRdb table, and some are missing; sequencing was by immunoSEQ multiplex PCR. This sample has about 140,000 clones; 70% to 90% occur once, and the top ten carry over 8%. The clonotype originates from a woman aged 60 to 75 with acute or convalescent COVID-19. Sequenced sample: peripheral blood. The chain carries TRBV30 and TRBJ1-5; unclear D gene. The CDR3 DNA is TGTGCCTGGAGTGTACAGCACAATCAGCCCCAGCATTTT. Its protein product is CAWSVQHNQPQHF.